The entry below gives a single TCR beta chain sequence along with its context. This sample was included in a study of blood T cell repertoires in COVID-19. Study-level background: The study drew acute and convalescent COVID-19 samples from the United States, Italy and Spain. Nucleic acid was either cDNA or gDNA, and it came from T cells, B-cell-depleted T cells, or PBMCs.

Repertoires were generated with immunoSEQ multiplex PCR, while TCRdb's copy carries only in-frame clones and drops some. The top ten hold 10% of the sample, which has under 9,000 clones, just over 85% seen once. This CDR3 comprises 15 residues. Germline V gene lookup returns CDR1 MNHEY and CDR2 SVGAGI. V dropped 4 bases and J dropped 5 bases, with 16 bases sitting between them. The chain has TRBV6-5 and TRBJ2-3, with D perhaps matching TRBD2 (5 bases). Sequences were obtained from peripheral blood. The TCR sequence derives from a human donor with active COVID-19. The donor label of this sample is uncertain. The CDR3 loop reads CASSSPFREGDTQYF. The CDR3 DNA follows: TGTGCCAGCAGTTCCCCGTTTCGCGAGGGAGATACGCAGTATTTT.